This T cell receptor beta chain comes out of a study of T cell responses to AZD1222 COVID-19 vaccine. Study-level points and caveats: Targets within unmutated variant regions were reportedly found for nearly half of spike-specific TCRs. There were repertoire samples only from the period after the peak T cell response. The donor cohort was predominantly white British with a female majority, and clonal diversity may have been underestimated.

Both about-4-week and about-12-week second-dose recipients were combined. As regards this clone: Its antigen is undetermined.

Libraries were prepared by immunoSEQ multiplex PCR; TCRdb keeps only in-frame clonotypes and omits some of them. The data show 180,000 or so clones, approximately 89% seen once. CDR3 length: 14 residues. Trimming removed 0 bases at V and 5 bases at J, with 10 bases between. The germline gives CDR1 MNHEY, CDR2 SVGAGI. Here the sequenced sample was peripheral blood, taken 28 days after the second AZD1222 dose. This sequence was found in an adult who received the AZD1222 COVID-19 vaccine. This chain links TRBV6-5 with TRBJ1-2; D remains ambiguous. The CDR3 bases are TGTGCCAGCAGTTACTCGGCAGCGGAATATGGCTACACCTTC. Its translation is CASSYSAAEYGYTF.